The present T cell receptor (beta chain) was sequenced within a study of post-analysis software for immune sequencing data. Study-wide results and limits: Samples from a shared batch, those prepared together, strongly co-clustered by F measure. Among 5 or 6 TRBV segments more frequent in patients than controls were TRBV5-6, TRBV5-1 and TRBV20-1.

The CDR3 totals 15 residues. The germline V gene encodes CDR1 SGHRS and CDR2 YFSETQ. Trimming left V 0 bases short and J 2 bases short, with 9 bases between. Libraries were made from TCR beta cDNA, and they carried unique molecular identifiers. TCRdb used MiXCR to reprocess the PCR reads, holding one entry per CDR3 protein. The sample lists fewer than 600,000 distinct CDR3 sequences; 45% were seen once. This clonotype was counted between two and nine times. The target antigen is unknown. This receptor was taken from a girl aged 5-17 years with multiple sclerosis. The specimen was blood. The chain has TRBV5-1 and TRBJ2-1; D call uncertain. The CDR3 loop reads CASSLDGGTYNEQFF. CDR3 coding DNA: TGCGCCAGCAGCTTGGATGGTGGGACCTACAATGAGCAGTTCTTC.